This paragraph covers one TCR beta chain sequence. Antigen: not known. The record originates from a study of identical twins. Via MiXCR, TCRdb re-called the 5' RACE reads, giving one row per CDR3 protein. In the table there are about 210,000 distinct CDR3 sequences, roughly a tenth of which are singletons. General study findings and limits: Possibly, invariant MAIT and iNKT cells partly confounded zero-insertion analyses.

After removal of 7 bases from V and 3 bases from J, the junction contained 12 bases not matched to a gene. CDR1 is DFQATT and CDR2 is SNEGSKA in the germline V gene (reference sequence). The CDR3 runs 16 residues. This TCR came from a woman younger than 30 in good health. Sequences were obtained from memory (CD45RO+) T cells sorted from blood. The chain recombines TRBV20-1 with TRBJ2-1; 10 nucleotides agree with TRBD2. The CDR3 region has the DNA TGCAGTGGGAGGAGCGGGGGGGCCGCGGACTACAATGAGCAGTTCTTC. Amino acid sequence: CSGRSGGAADYNEQFF.